The present T cell receptor beta chain was sequenced within a study of blood T cell repertoires in COVID-19. As for the study in general: T cells, B-cell-depleted T cells, or PBMCs provided the cDNA or gDNA that served as material.

This clone is a singleton in its sample. Profiling relied on immunoSEQ multiplex PCR, and the TCRdb table lists in-frame clones only, not all of them. The sample records about 110,000 clones, roughly 84% being singletons. Trimming shortened V by 1 base and J by 2 bases, and 18 bases separated the two germline ends. The CDR3 runs 17 residues. Germline CDR1 and CDR2: MGHRA and YSYEKL. J is TRBJ2-7 and V is TRBV4-1; D might be TRBD2 (6 bases). This sequence was found in a man aged 35 to 55 with acute or convalescent COVID-19. Sample: peripheral blood. CDR3 in amino acids: CASSQGVQRVRTYEQYF. For the CDR3, the DNA is TGCGCCAGCAGCCAAGGAGTTCAGCGGGTTCGCACCTACGAGCAGTACTTC.